These T cell receptor beta chains were read from a single sample in a study of cytomegalovirus exposure and HLA in healthy donors. Method: immunoSEQ multiplex PCR; TCRdb's copy keeps in-frame clones and lacks some. The repertoire holds approximately 170,000 clones, with roughly 80% as singletons. The sequenced sample consisted of PBMCs. Receptor source: a man over 45 in good health and CMV-seropositive. CDR3s include the opening cysteine and the closing phenylalanine or tryptophan. A D gene is named only where the DNA matches it firmly. The size entry is marked missing in some rows and otherwise reads once, few, many or a size class.

d_call: TRBD2; j_call: TRBJ2-3; v_call: TRBV5-1; clone_size: -; cdr3_aa: CASSLNSGGAMGDTQYF; cdr3_nt: TGCGCCAGCAGCCTCAATAGCGGGGGGGCGATGGGAGATACGCAGTATTTT
d_call: -; j_call: TRBJ2-3; v_call: TRBV20-1; clone_size: once; cdr3_aa: CSPRERDTQYF; cdr3_nt: TGCAGTCCCAGGGAAAGGGATACGCAGTATTTT
d_call: TRBD1; j_call: TRBJ2-1; v_call: TRBV5-4; clone_size: -; cdr3_aa: CASSPTGVSSYNEQFF; cdr3_nt: TGTGCCAGCAGCCCCACAGGGGTAAGCTCCTACAATGAGCAGTTCTTC
d_call: -; j_call: TRBJ1-2; v_call: TRBV27; clone_size: once; cdr3_aa: CASSSGHAFYGYTF; cdr3_nt: TGTGCCAGCAGTTCAGGACACGCTTTCTATGGCTACACCTTC
d_call: -; j_call: TRBJ1-5; v_call: TRBV9; clone_size: -; cdr3_aa: CASSVGAGNQPQHF; cdr3_nt: TGTGCCAGCAGCGTAGGGGCTGGCAATCAGCCCCAGCATTTT
d_call: TRBD2; j_call: TRBJ2-7; v_call: TRBV6-4; clone_size: few; cdr3_aa: CASSEGGLAGGSRGYEQYF; cdr3_nt: TGTGCCAGCAGTGAGGGAGGACTAGCGGGAGGGTCGAGGGGATACGAGCAGTACTTC
d_call: -; j_call: TRBJ1-5; v_call: TRBV28; clone_size: -; cdr3_aa: CASSPSGHDNQPQHF; cdr3_nt: TGTGCCAGCAGTCCTAGCGGGCATGACAATCAGCCCCAGCATTTT
d_call: -; j_call: TRBJ1-2; v_call: TRBV28; clone_size: -; cdr3_aa: CASKEAANYGYTF; cdr3_nt: TGTGCCAGCAAGGAGGCAGCTAACTATGGCTACACCTTC
d_call: -; j_call: TRBJ2-7; v_call: TRBV18; clone_size: -; cdr3_aa: CASSAIDRGEQYF; cdr3_nt: TGTGCCAGCTCCGCTATCGATCGGGGAGAGCAGTACTTC
d_call: -; j_call: TRBJ1-5; v_call: TRBV10-3; clone_size: -; cdr3_aa: CAISAGGRDQPQHF; cdr3_nt: TGTGCCATCAGTGCGGGGGGCAGGGATCAGCCCCAGCATTTT
d_call: -; j_call: TRBJ1-5; v_call: TRBV6-1; clone_size: -; cdr3_aa: CASNPRGHQNQPQHF; cdr3_nt: TGTGCCAGCAATCCACGGGGACACCAGAATCAGCCCCAGCATTTT
d_call: -; j_call: TRBJ1-1; v_call: TRBV5-1; clone_size: once; cdr3_aa: CASSSEVNTEAFF; cdr3_nt: TGCGCCAGCAGCAGTGAGGTGAACACTGAAGCTTTCTTT
d_call: -; j_call: TRBJ2-7; v_call: TRBV14; clone_size: -; cdr3_aa: CAITHPDKHYEQYF; cdr3_nt: TGTGCCATCACCCACCCGGACAAACACTACGAGCAGTACTTC
d_call: TRBD2; j_call: TRBJ2-3; v_call: TRBV7-2; clone_size: -; cdr3_aa: CASSFSSGEMDTQYF; cdr3_nt: TGTGCCAGCAGCTTTAGTAGCGGGGAGATGGATACGCAGTATTTT
d_call: -; j_call: TRBJ2-1; v_call: TRBV9; clone_size: -; cdr3_aa: CASSARQARLDNEQFF; cdr3_nt: TGTGCCAGCAGCGCCAGACAGGCCCGCCTAGACAATGAGCAGTTCTTC
d_call: -; j_call: TRBJ1-4; v_call: TRBV27; clone_size: -; cdr3_aa: CASSLQGATNEKLFF; cdr3_nt: TGTGCCAGCAGTCTACAGGGTGCAACTAATGAAAAACTGTTTTTT
d_call: TRBD2; j_call: TRBJ2-7; v_call: TRBV7-8; clone_size: -; cdr3_aa: CASSLGGVLYF; cdr3_nt: TGTGCCAGCAGCTTGGGGGGGGTTCTGTACTTC
d_call: -; j_call: TRBJ2-7; v_call: TRBV5-1; clone_size: few; cdr3_aa: CASSLEAGTPYEQYF; cdr3_nt: TGCGCCAGCAGCTTGGAGGCGGGGACCCCCTACGAGCAGTACTTC
d_call: -; j_call: TRBJ1-1; v_call: TRBV10-3; clone_size: -; cdr3_aa: CAISELPLLKAFF; cdr3_nt: TGTGCCATCAGTGAGTTGCCTTTACTGAAAGCTTTCTTT
d_call: TRBD1; j_call: TRBJ2-1; v_call: TRBV28; clone_size: -; cdr3_aa: CASRGTGNYNEQFF; cdr3_nt: TGTGCCAGCAGGGGGACAGGCAACTACAATGAGCAGTTCTTC
d_call: -; j_call: TRBJ2-7; v_call: TRBV5-1; clone_size: -; cdr3_aa: CASSPRGYSSYEQYF; cdr3_nt: TGCGCCAGCAGCCCCCGGGGATATAGCTCCTACGAGCAGTACTTC
d_call: TRBD1; j_call: TRBJ2-2; v_call: TRBV11-2; clone_size: -; cdr3_aa: CASRFDRASTGELFF; cdr3_nt: TGTGCCAGCAGGTTCGACAGGGCTTCCACCGGGGAGCTGTTTTTT
d_call: -; j_call: TRBJ1-1; v_call: TRBV29-1; clone_size: few; cdr3_aa: CSVQMSITEAFF; cdr3_nt: TGCAGCGTACAGATGTCGATTACTGAAGCTTTCTTT
d_call: TRBD2; j_call: TRBJ2-1; v_call: TRBV27; clone_size: -; cdr3_aa: CASSLIGGRMNEQFF; cdr3_nt: TGTGCCAGCAGTTTAATCGGCGGGAGAATGAATGAGCAGTTCTTC
d_call: -; j_call: TRBJ2-5; v_call: TRBV25-1; clone_size: -; cdr3_aa: CASSESTDPQETQYF; cdr3_nt: TGTGCCAGCAGTGAATCAACAGATCCTCAAGAGACCCAGTACTTC
d_call: -; j_call: TRBJ1-1; v_call: TRBV5-1; clone_size: -; cdr3_aa: CASSYPDSAEAFF; cdr3_nt: TGCGCCAGCAGCTACCCAGACAGCGCTGAAGCTTTCTTT
d_call: -; j_call: TRBJ1-1; v_call: TRBV5-1; clone_size: -; cdr3_aa: CASSRDTGYPFF; cdr3_nt: TGCGCCAGCAGTAGAGATACAGGGTATCCTTTCTTT
d_call: -; j_call: TRBJ1-5; v_call: TRBV7-8; clone_size: -; cdr3_aa: CASSPAGGDQPQHF; cdr3_nt: TGTGCCAGCAGCCCTGCGGGGGGGGATCAGCCCCAGCATTTT
d_call: -; j_call: TRBJ2-3; v_call: TRBV2; clone_size: -; cdr3_aa: CASSMAGAQRDTQYF; cdr3_nt: TGTGCCAGCAGTATGGCGGGGGCCCAGAGGGATACGCAGTATTTT
d_call: TRBD1; j_call: TRBJ1-2; v_call: TRBV18; clone_size: -; cdr3_aa: CASSPIGQGDYGYTF; cdr3_nt: TGTGCCAGCTCACCCATTGGACAGGGAGACTATGGCTACACCTTC
d_call: TRBD2; j_call: TRBJ2-5; v_call: TRBV15; clone_size: -; cdr3_aa: CATSRGTTPSGRGETQYF; cdr3_nt: TGTGCCACCAGCAGAGGAACCACACCTAGCGGGAGGGGAGAGACCCAGTACTTC
d_call: -; j_call: TRBJ2-3; v_call: TRBV7-2; clone_size: few; cdr3_aa: CASSIGPSADTQYF; cdr3_nt: TGTGCCAGCAGTATTGGGCCGTCGGCAGATACGCAGTATTTT
d_call: TRBD2; j_call: TRBJ2-7; v_call: TRBV5-1; clone_size: -; cdr3_aa: CASSRGVSGVGTYEQYF; cdr3_nt: TGCGCCAGCAGCCGGGGGGTAAGCGGGGTTGGAACCTACGAGCAGTACTTC
d_call: -; j_call: TRBJ2-5; v_call: TRBV28; clone_size: -; cdr3_aa: CASSLWQGSQETQYF; cdr3_nt: TGTGCCAGCAGTTTATGGCAGGGAAGCCAAGAGACCCAGTACTTC
d_call: -; j_call: TRBJ2-5; v_call: TRBV21-1; clone_size: -; cdr3_aa: CASSKRAGRQETQYF; cdr3_nt: TGTGCCAGCAGCAAAAGGGCAGGGAGGCAAGAGACCCAGTACTTC
d_call: -; j_call: TRBJ1-1; v_call: TRBV28; clone_size: -; cdr3_aa: CASSRVQPNTEAFF; cdr3_nt: TGTGCCAGCAGCCGGGTCCAACCTAACACTGAAGCTTTCTTT
d_call: -; j_call: TRBJ1-5; v_call: TRBV15; clone_size: -; cdr3_aa: CATSRDRGVGQPQHF; cdr3_nt: TGTGCCACCAGCAGAGACAGGGGAGTTGGGCAGCCCCAGCATTTT
d_call: -; j_call: TRBJ2-2; v_call: TRBV6-6; clone_size: -; cdr3_aa: CASSQLNTGELFF; cdr3_nt: TGTGCCAGCAGCCAACTAAACACCGGGGAGCTGTTTTTT
d_call: -; j_call: TRBJ2-1; v_call: TRBV5-8; clone_size: -; cdr3_aa: CASSSQGLLYNEQFF; cdr3_nt: TGTGCCAGCAGCTCACAGGGTCTCCTGTACAATGAGCAGTTCTTC
d_call: -; j_call: TRBJ1-5; v_call: TRBV5-1; clone_size: -; cdr3_aa: CASSWGAGNQPQHF; cdr3_nt: TGCGCCAGCAGCTGGGGCGCCGGCAATCAGCCCCAGCATTTT
d_call: TRBD1; j_call: TRBJ2-7; v_call: TRBV5-1; clone_size: -; cdr3_aa: CASSLGQVPVEQYF; cdr3_nt: TGCGCCAGCAGCCTGGGACAGGTCCCAGTGGAGCAGTACTTC
d_call: -; j_call: TRBJ2-3; v_call: TRBV29-1; clone_size: -; cdr3_aa: CSVGRPGTRDTQYF; cdr3_nt: TGCAGCGTTGGCCGCCCCGGGACTCGCGATACGCAGTATTTT
d_call: -; j_call: TRBJ2-3; v_call: TRBV6-1; clone_size: -; cdr3_aa: CASSPPISGGPTQYF; cdr3_nt: TGTGCCAGCAGCCCTCCGATTTCAGGCGGGCCTACGCAGTATTTT
d_call: TRBD2; j_call: TRBJ2-3; v_call: TRBV9; clone_size: -; cdr3_aa: CASSVGGGTTDTQYF; cdr3_nt: TGTGCCAGCAGCGTAGGGGGGGGGACCACAGATACGCAGTATTTT
d_call: TRBD2; j_call: TRBJ2-1; v_call: TRBV9; clone_size: -; cdr3_aa: CASTGGGSYNEQFF; cdr3_nt: TGTGCCAGCACGGGGGGGGGCTCCTACAATGAGCAGTTCTTC
d_call: -; j_call: TRBJ1-1; v_call: TRBV9; clone_size: -; cdr3_aa: CASTSVGNTEAFF; cdr3_nt: TGTGCCAGCACGAGTGTTGGGAACACTGAAGCTTTCTTT
d_call: TRBD1; j_call: TRBJ2-5; v_call: TRBV5-1; clone_size: -; cdr3_aa: CASSLGDRVETQYF; cdr3_nt: TGCGCCAGCAGCTTGGGAGACAGGGTTGAGACCCAGTACTTC
d_call: TRBD2; j_call: TRBJ2-1; v_call: TRBV7-2; clone_size: -; cdr3_aa: CASSLAAGLAGGSHSYNEQFF; cdr3_nt: TGTGCCAGCAGCTTAGCGGCGGGACTAGCGGGAGGGTCCCACTCCTACAATGAGCAGTTCTTC
d_call: TRBD1; j_call: TRBJ1-1; v_call: TRBV11-2; clone_size: -; cdr3_aa: CASSLLSGTVPEAFF; cdr3_nt: TGTGCCAGCAGCTTACTGTCCGGGACAGTCCCCGAAGCTTTCTTT
d_call: -; j_call: TRBJ2-1; v_call: TRBV19; clone_size: once; cdr3_aa: CASSGRFRENNEQFF; cdr3_nt: TGTGCCAGTAGTGGCCGATTCAGGGAAAACAATGAGCAGTTCTTC
d_call: -; j_call: TRBJ2-7; v_call: TRBV29-1; clone_size: -; cdr3_aa: CSVRRKGRDEQYF; cdr3_nt: TGCAGCGTCCGCCGGAAGGGCAGGGACGAGCAGTACTTC
d_call: TRBD2; j_call: TRBJ2-6; v_call: TRBV13; clone_size: -; cdr3_aa: CASSFRLAGLSGANVLTF; cdr3_nt: TGTGCCAGCAGCTTCCGACTAGCGGGACTCTCTGGGGCCAACGTCCTGACTTTC
d_call: TRBD2; j_call: TRBJ2-1; v_call: TRBV10-2; clone_size: -; cdr3_aa: CASRAGGTYNEQFF; cdr3_nt: TGCGCCAGCAGAGCGGGGGGGACCTACAATGAGCAGTTCTTC
d_call: -; j_call: TRBJ1-2; v_call: TRBV4-2; clone_size: -; cdr3_aa: CASSQQGLDYGYTF; cdr3_nt: TGTGCCAGCAGCCAACAGGGTCTCGACTATGGCTACACCTTC
d_call: -; j_call: TRBJ2-7; v_call: TRBV9; clone_size: -; cdr3_aa: CASSVSTVPEAYEQYF; cdr3_nt: TGTGCCAGCAGCGTTTCTACAGTCCCAGAAGCCTACGAGCAGTACTTC
d_call: -; j_call: TRBJ2-7; v_call: TRBV20-1; clone_size: -; cdr3_aa: CSAPDIYEQYF; cdr3_nt: TGCAGTGCACCCGACATTTACGAGCAGTACTTC
d_call: -; j_call: TRBJ1-3; v_call: TRBV28; clone_size: few; cdr3_aa: CASRKSVFPTSGNTIYF; cdr3_nt: TGTGCCAGCAGAAAATCGGTCTTCCCAACCTCTGGAAACACCATATATTTT
d_call: -; j_call: TRBJ2-7; v_call: TRBV5-1; clone_size: -; cdr3_aa: CASGTGQSFYEQYF; cdr3_nt: TGCGCCAGCGGCACAGGACAGAGCTTCTACGAGCAGTACTTC